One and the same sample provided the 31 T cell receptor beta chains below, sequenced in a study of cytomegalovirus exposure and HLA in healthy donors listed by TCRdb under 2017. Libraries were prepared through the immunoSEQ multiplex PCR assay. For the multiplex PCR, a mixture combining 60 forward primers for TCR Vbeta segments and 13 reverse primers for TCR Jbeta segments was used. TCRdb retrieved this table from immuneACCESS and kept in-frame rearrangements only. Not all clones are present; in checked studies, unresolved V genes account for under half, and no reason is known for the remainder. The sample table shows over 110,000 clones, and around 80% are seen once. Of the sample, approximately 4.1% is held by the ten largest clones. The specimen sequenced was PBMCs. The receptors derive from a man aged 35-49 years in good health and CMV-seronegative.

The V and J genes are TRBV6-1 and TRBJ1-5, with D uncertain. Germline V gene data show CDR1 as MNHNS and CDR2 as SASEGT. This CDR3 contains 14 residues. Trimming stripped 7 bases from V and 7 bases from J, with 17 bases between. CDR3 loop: CASTIDPAGQPQHF. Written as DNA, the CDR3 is TGTGCCAGCACTATAGACCCGGCGGGGCAGCCCCAGCATTTT.

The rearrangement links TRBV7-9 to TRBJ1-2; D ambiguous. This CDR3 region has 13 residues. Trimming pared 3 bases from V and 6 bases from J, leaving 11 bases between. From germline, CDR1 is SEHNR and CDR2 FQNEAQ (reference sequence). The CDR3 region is CASSFSPGHGYTF. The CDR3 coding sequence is TGTGCCAGCAGCTTTTCACCAGGTCATGGCTACACCTTC. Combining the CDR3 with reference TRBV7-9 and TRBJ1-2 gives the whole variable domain DTGVSQNPRHKITKRGQNVTFRCDPISEHNRLYWYRQTLGQGPEFLTYFQNEAQLEKSRLLSDRFSAERPKGSFSTLEIQRTEQGDSAMYLCASSFSPGHGYTFGSGTRLTVV.

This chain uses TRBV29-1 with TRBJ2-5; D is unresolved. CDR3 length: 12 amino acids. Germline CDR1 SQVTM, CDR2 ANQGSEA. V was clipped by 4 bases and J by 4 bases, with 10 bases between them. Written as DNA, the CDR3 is TGCAGCGTTGTTCCCACGGGAGAGACCCAGTACTTC. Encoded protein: CSVVPTGETQYF.

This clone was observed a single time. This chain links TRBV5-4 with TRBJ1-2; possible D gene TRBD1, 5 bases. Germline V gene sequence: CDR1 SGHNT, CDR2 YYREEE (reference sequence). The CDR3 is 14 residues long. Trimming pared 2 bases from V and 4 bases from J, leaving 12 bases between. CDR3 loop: CASSLDSSSYGYTF. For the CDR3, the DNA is TGTGCCAGCAGCTTAGACAGTAGTAGCTATGGCTACACCTTC. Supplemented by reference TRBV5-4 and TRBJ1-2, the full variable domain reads ETGVTQSPTHLIKTRGQQVTLRCSSQSGHNTVSWYQQALGQGPQFIFQYYREEENGRGNFPPRFSGLQFPNYSSELNVNALELDDSALYLCASSLDSSSYGYTFGSGTRLTVV.

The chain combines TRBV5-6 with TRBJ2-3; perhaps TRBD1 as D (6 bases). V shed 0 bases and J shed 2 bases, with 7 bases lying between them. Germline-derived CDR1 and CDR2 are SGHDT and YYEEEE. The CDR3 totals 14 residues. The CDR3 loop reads CASSLDRDTDTQYF. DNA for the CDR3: TGTGCCAGCAGCTTGGACAGGGACACAGATACGCAGTATTTT.

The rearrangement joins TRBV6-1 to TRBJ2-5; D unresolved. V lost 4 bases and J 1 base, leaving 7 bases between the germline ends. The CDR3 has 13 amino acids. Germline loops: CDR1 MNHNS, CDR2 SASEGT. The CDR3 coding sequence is TGTGCCAGCAGTGTTCCCGTCCAAGAGACCCAGTACTTC. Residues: CASSVPVQETQYF.

The CDR3 region has the DNA TGTGCCAGCAGCCTAAGCATGGGTGTACAGGGTTCTGCCGGGGAGCTGTTTTTT. It codes for CASSLSMGVQGSAGELFF. This sequence joins TRBV4-2 and TRBJ2-2; possible D gene TRBD1, 6 bases. There are 18 residues in the CDR3. V dropped 4 bases and J dropped 6 bases, with 24 bases sitting between them. The germline V gene has CDR1 LGHNA and CDR2 YNFKEQ.

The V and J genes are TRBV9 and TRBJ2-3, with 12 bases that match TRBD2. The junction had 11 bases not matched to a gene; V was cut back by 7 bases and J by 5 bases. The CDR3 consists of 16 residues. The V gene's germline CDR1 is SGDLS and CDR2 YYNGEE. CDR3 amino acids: CASGASGGGPLDTQYF. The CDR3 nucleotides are TGTGCCAGCGGAGCTAGCGGGGGGGGCCCTTTAGATACGCAGTATTTT.

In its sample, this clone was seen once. The CDR3 spells CAWASGLALPNEQFF. The CDR3 bases are TGTGCCTGGGCCTCGGGACTAGCGTTGCCCAATGAGCAGTTCTTC. V is TRBV30 and J is TRBJ2-1, with 10 bases identical to TRBD2. The CDR3 runs 15 residues. V trimming: 5 bases; J trimming: 6 bases; junction bases outside the gene matches: 10. Germline V gene data show CDR1 as GTSNPN and CDR2 as SVGIG (reference sequence).

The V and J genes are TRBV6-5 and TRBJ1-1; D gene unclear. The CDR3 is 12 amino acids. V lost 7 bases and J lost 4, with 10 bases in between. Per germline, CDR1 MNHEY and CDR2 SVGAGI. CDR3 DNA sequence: TGTGCCAGCACCCGAGCGGGCACTGAAGCTTTCTTT. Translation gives CASTRAGTEAFF.

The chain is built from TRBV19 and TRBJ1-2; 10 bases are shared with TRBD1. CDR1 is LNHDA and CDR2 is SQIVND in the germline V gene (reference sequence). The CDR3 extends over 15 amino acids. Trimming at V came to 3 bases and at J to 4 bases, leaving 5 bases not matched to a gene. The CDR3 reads CASSMGQGFFYGYTF. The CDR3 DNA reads TGTGCCAGTAGTATGGGACAGGGGTTTTTCTATGGCTACACCTTC.

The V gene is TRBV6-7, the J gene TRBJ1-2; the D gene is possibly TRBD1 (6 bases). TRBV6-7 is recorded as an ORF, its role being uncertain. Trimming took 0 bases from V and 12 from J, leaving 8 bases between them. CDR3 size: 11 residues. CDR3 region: CASSYSGGDTF. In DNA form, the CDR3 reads TGTGCCAGCAGTTACTCAGGGGGAGACACCTTC.

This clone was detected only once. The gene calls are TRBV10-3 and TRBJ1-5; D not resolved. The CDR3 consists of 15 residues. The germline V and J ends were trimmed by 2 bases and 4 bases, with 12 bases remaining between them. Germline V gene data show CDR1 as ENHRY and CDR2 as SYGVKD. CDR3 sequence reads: CAISEQPLGNQPQHF. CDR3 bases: TGTGCCATCAGTGAGCAGCCGCTAGGAAATCAGCCCCAGCATTTT.

CDR3 in amino acids: CASSQGARRGEKLFF. The CDR3 DNA is TGTGCCAGCAGCCAAGGTGCTCGGCGGGGGGAAAAACTGTTTTTT. This chain joins TRBV14 and TRBJ1-4; possibly TRBD1 for D (5 bases). The germline V and J ends were trimmed by 1 base and 8 bases, with 14 bases remaining between them. There are 15 residues in the CDR3. CDR1 and CDR2 (germline): SGHDN, FVKESK. The full variable domain, completed using reference TRBV14 and TRBJ1-4, is EAGVTQFPSHSVIEKGQTVTLRCDPISGHDNLYWYRRVMGKEIKFLLHFVKESKQDESGMPNNRFLAERTGGTYSTLKVQPAELEDSGVYFCASSQGARRGEKLFFGSGTQLSVL.

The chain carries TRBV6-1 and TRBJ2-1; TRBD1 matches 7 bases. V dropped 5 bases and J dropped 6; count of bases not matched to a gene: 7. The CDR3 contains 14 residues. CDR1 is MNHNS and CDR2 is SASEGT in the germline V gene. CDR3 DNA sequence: TGTGCCAGCAGTCGGGACAGCTCGGGCAATGAGCAGTTCTTC. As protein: CASSRDSSGNEQFF.

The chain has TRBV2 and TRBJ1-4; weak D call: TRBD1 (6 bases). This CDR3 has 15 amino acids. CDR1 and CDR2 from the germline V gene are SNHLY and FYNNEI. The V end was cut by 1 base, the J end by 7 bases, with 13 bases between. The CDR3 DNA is TGTGCCAGCAGTGAAGTGAGGGGGTCTACTGAAAAACTGTTTTTT. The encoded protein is CASSEVRGSTEKLFF.

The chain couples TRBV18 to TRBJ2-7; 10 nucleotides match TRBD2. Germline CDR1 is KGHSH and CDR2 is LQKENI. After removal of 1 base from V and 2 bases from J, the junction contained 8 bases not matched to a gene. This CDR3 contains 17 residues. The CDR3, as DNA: TGTGCCAGCTCACCACTCCCCACTAGCGGGGTTACCTACGAGCAGTACTTC. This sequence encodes CASSPLPTSGVTYEQYF.

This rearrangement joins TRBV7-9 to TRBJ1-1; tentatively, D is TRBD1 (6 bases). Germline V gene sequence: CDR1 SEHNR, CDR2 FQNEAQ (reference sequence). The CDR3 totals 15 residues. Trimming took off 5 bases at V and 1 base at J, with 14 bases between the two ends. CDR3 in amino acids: CASSLNGQTNTEAFF. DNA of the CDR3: TGTGCCAGCAGCCTAAACGGACAGACGAACACTGAAGCTTTCTTT.

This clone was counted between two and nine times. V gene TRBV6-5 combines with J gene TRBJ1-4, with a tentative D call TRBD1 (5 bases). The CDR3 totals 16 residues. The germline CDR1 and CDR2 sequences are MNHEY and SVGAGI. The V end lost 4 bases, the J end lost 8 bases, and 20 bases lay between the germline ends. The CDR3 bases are TGTGCCAGCAGTTCATCGTTCATGGGGCTGGGGGAAAAACTGTTTTTT. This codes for CASSSSFMGLGEKLFF.

CDR3 coding DNA: TGTGCCAGCAGCCGACGGGACAGCTCCTATAATTCACCCCTCCACTTT. Translation: CASSRRDSSYNSPLHF. The rearrangement joins TRBV5-4 to TRBJ1-6, with TRBD1 matching over 7 bases. The germline V gene encodes CDR1 SGHNT and CDR2 YYREEE (reference sequence). This CDR3 contains 16 residues. The J segment lost 0 bases and the V segment lost 4 bases, leaving 4 bases of the junction unmatched.

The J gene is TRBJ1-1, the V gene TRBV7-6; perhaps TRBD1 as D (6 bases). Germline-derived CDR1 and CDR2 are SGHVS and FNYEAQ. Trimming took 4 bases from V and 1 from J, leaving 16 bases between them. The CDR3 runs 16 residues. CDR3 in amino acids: CASSSQGTSWNTEAFF. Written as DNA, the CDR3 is TGTGCCAGCAGCTCACAGGGTACTTCTTGGAACACTGAAGCTTTCTTT.

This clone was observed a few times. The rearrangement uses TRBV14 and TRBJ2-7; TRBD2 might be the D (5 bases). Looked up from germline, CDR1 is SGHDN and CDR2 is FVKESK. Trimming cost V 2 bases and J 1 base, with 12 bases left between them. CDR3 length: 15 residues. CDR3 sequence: CASSQTYPGSYEQYF. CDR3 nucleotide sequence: TGTGCCAGCAGCCAAACCTATCCGGGGTCCTACGAGCAGTACTTC.

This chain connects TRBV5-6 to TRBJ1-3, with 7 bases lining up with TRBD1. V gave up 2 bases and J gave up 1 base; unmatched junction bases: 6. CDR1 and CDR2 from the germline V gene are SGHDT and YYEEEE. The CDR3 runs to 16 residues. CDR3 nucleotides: TGTGCCAGCAGCTTTACCTTGACAGGGTCTGGAAACACCATATATTTT. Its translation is CASSFTLTGSGNTIYF.

The CDR3 reads CASRGQGMMVTGELFF. As DNA, the CDR3 is TGTGCCAGCAGGGGACAGGGTATGATGGTCACCGGGGAGCTGTTTTTT. The chain employs TRBV11-2 and TRBJ2-2; 9 bases are shared with TRBD1. Germline V CDR1 and CDR2: SGHAT, FQNNGV. V trimming: 6 bases; J trimming: 4 bases; junction bases outside the gene matches: 9. The CDR3 consists of 16 residues. The whole variable domain, remainder taken from reference TRBV11-2 and TRBJ2-2, is EAGVAQSPRYKIIEKRQSVAFWCNPISGHATLYWYQQILGQGPKLLIQFQNNGVVDDSQLPKDRFSAERLKGVDSTLKIQPAKLEDSAVYLCASRGQGMMVTGELFFGEGSRLTVL.

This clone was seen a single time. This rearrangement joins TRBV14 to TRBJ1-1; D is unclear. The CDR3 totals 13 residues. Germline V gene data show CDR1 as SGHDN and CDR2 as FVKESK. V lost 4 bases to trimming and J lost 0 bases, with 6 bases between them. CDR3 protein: CASSPGLNTEAFF. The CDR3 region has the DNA TGTGCCAGCAGCCCGGGTTTGAACACTGAAGCTTTCTTT.

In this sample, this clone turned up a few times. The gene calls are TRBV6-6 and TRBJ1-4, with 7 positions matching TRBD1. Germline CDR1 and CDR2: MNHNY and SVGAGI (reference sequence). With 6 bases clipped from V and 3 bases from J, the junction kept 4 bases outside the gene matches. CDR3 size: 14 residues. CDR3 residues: CASSSTGSNEKLFF. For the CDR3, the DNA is TGTGCCAGCAGCTCGACAGGGTCTAATGAAAAACTGTTTTTT.

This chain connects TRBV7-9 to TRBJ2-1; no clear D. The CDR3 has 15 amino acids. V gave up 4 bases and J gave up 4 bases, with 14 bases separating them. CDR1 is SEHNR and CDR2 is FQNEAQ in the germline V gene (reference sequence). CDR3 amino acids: CASSSSEDPYNEQFF. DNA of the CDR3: TGTGCCAGCAGCTCCAGCGAGGATCCGTACAATGAGCAGTTCTTC.

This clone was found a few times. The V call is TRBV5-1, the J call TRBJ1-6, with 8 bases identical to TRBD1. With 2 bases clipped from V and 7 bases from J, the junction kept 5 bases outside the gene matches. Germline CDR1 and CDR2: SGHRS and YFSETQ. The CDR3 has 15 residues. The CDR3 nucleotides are TGCGCCAGCAGCTTACAGGGGGAATGGAATTCACCCCTCCACTTT. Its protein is CASSLQGEWNSPLHF. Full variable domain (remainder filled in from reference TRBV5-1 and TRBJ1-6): KAGVTQTPRYLIKTRGQQVTLSCSPISGHRSVSWYQQTPGQGLQFLFEYFSETQRNKGNFPGRFSGRQFSNSRSEMNVSTLELGDSALYLCASSLQGEWNSPLHFGNGTRLTVT.

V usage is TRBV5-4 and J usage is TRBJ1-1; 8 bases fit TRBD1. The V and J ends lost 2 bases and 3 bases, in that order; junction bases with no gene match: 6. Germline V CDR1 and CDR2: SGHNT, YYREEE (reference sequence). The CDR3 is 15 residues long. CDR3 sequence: CASSLGQGRDTEAFF. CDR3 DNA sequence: TGTGCCAGCAGCTTAGGACAGGGTAGGGACACTGAAGCTTTCTTT. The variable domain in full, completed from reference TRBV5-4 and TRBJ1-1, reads ETGVTQSPTHLIKTRGQQVTLRCSSQSGHNTVSWYQQALGQGPQFIFQYYREEENGRGNFPPRFSGLQFPNYSSELNVNALELDDSALYLCASSLGQGRDTEAFFGQGTRLTVV.

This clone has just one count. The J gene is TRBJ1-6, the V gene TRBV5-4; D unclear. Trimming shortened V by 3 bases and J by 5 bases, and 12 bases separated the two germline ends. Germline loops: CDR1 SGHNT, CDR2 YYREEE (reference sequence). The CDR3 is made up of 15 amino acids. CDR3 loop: CASSSMMTNNSPLHF. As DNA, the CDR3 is TGTGCCAGCAGCTCCATGATGACAAATAATTCACCCCTCCACTTT.

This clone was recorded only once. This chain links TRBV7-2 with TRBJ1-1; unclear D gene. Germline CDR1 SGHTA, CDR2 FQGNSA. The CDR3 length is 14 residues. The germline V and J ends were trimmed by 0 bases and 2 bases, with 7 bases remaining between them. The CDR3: CASSLAGLNTEAFF. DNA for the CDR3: TGTGCCAGCAGCTTAGCTGGACTTAACACTGAAGCTTTCTTT. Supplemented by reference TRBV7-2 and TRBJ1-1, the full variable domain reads GAGVSQSPSNKVTEKGKDVELRCDPISGHTALYWYRQSLGQGLEFLIYFQGNSAPDKSGLPSDRFSAERTGGSVSTLTIQRTQQEDSAVYLCASSLAGLNTEAFFGQGTRLTVV.